This entry describes one T cell receptor beta chain. This clone was detected a few times. Its antigen remains unidentified. Per-base qualities were not stored, and no clone one base away is much larger. Trimming takes 5 bases off V and 3 bases off J; junction bases not matched to a gene: 7. From the germline V gene (reference sequence), CDR1 is SEHNR and CDR2 is FQNEAQ. From the cysteine through the phenylalanine, the CDR3 covers 16 amino acids. Only the CDR3 DNA is retained, 48 bases long and in frame from the first base. The data belong to a study of resident and recirculating memory T cells in vitiligo (dated by TCRdb to the late 2010s). Broadly, across the study: For TCR beta sequencing, each of a few stable vitiligo patients provided PBMCs along with epidermis taken by shave biopsy from two lesional and two nonlesional sites. Without any cell sorting, samples were homogenized immediately before genomic DNA was extracted using the Qiagen DNeasy Blood & Tissue Kit. The human TCR beta sequencing was designed to test whether specific clones found in lesional vitiligo skin differed from the clones found in nonlesional skin and in blood.

TCR beta chains were amplified from genomic DNA with the immunoSEQ hsTCRB kit. Sequencing of TCR beta libraries was performed on an Illumina MiSeq instrument by the immunoSEQ service. The original pipeline was this. Analysis of the repertoire data was performed with the immunoSEQ Analyzer. The immuneACCESS repertoire file appears here via TCRdb, limited to in-frame rearrangements. These files lack a portion of the clones; in checked studies, under half of the deficit traces to unresolved V genes, and the cause of the others is not known. V and J calls and clone size are as listed in that table; D and trimming were resolved from the DNA. Counted in this sample were 72,000 or so clones; about 92% of them appeared once. Of the sample, approximately 4.7% falls within the top ten clones. What the authors observed across the whole study: No single dominant TCR clone was found, and clonality differed from one vitiligo lesion to another. Overlap and correlation analysis found no significant repertoire overlap between any two biopsies, even biopsies from the same patient, apart from each lesion compared with itself. Working out how much the T cell clones identified in the vitiligo lesions and the human Trm versus Tcm pools each contribute will require future mechanistic studies. TCR sequences were not found to be conserved across biopsy sites or patients, suggesting that different lesions are infiltrated by different T cell clones, a pattern described as private specificity.

Stable vitiligo was defined as no change in lesions over the previous 6 months. For classification as stable, the absence of confetti depigmentation, a clinical sign of active vitiligo, was additionally required. Anyone who had been treated within the previous three months was excluded from the study. Ficoll density gradient centrifugation was used to isolate PBMCs from heparinized blood, after which the PBMCs were flash-frozen. This TCR derives from a male donor with vitiligo. The sample comprised blood. The chain is encoded by TRBV7-9 joined to TRBJ2-1; 10 junctional bases match TRBD2. The CDR3 reads as follows: CASSILGTSDYNEQFF. The DNA reads as follows: TGTGCCAGCAGCATTCTGGGGACTAGCGACTACAATGAGCAGTTCTTC. Beyond the CDR3, the reference TRBV7-9 and TRBJ2-1 genes provide the residues; the full variable domain reads: DTGVSQNPRHKITKRGQNVTFRCDPISEHNRLYWYRQTLGQGPEFLTYFQNEAQLEKSRLLSDRFSAERPKGSFSTLEIQRTEQGDSAMYLCASSILGTSDYNEQFFGPGTRLTVL.